This TCR beta chain was documented in a study of cytomegalovirus exposure and HLA in healthy donors. Study overall: Early release data held approximately 81 million unique TCRs from HLA-typed donors. Whole-study results and caveats: About 87% or about 30% of the time was how often most TCR beta V segments were productive, according to an earlier analysis. Accurate prediction of HLA-A and HLA-B alleles (for most subjects) was reportedly achieved from TCR beta sequences. CMV antigen specificity of a few CMV-associated chains was confirmed in vitro.

The primer mix had 60 Vbeta and 13 Jbeta primers. Using immunoSEQ multiplex PCR, the repertoire was profiled, and TCRdb retains in-frame clones only, with some absent. The sample holds about 130,000 clones. Comment on this clone: The antigen remains undetermined.

Sequenced material: PBMCs. The origin of this receptor is a man in his forties in good health and CMV-seronegative.

The CDR3 nucleotides are TGCAGCGGTTTCCAGGGTGGCACTGAAGCTTTCTTT. Translating it yields CSGFQGGTEAFF. The gene calls are TRBV29-1 and TRBJ1-1; TRBD1 is a possible D gene (5 bases). The CDR3 spans 12 residues. The V gene lost 7 bases and the J gene lost 4 bases, with 13 bases spanning the gap. Germline loops: CDR1 SQVTM, CDR2 ANQGSEA.